These T cell receptor beta chains were read from a single sample in a study of blood T cell repertoires in COVID-19. Profiling relied on immunoSEQ multiplex PCR, and the TCRdb table lists in-frame clones only, not all of them. The profile shows about 140,000 clones, approximately 90% of them singletons. Sequences were obtained from peripheral blood. The receptors stem from a woman of 80 years or more with acute or convalescent COVID-19. CDR3s include the opening cysteine and the closing phenylalanine or tryptophan. A D gene is named only where the DNA matches it firmly. The listing skips clone size in some rows; elsewhere it reads once, few, many or a size class.

v_gene	j_gene	d_gene	abundance	CDR3nt	CDR3aa
TRBV7-3	TRBJ2-7	TRBD2	once	TGTGCCAGCAGCTTAGCGGGGGGGACCTACGAGCAGTACTTC	CASSLAGGTYEQYF
TRBV7-2	TRBJ1-1	-	-	TGTGCCAGCAGCTTAATGTCCATCTCGGGCACTGAAGCTTTCTTT	CASSLMSISGTEAFF
TRBV30	TRBJ2-1	TRBD1	few	TGTGCCTGGAGTGTCATGACAGGGGGATATAATGAGCAGTTCTTC	CAWSVMTGGYNEQFF
TRBV7-8	TRBJ2-2	-	few	TGTGCCAGCAGCGTCCGGGACACGACCACCGGGGAGCTGTTTTTT	CASSVRDTTTGELFF
TRBV11-1	TRBJ2-3	TRBD2	-	TGTGCCAGCAGCTTAGTCAGCGGGGGGGCCCGAGATACGCAGTATTTT	CASSLVSGGARDTQYF
TRBV6-5	TRBJ1-3	-	-	TGTGCCAGCAGTTACGCCGCGGAATCTGGAAACACCATATATTTT	CASSYAAESGNTIYF
TRBV6-5	TRBJ1-1	-	-	TGTGCCAGCAAAACAGTGTGGGGCGCCGGTGAAGCTTTCTTT	CASKTVWGAGEAFF
TRBV7-2	TRBJ1-4	TRBD1	-	TGTGCCAGCAGCTTTGCGGACAGGGATGAAAAACTGTTTTTT	CASSFADRDEKLFF
TRBV14	TRBJ2-3	-	-	TGTGCCAGCAGCCAAGAGAGGACTTACTATAGCACAGATACGCAGTATTTT	CASSQERTYYSTDTQYF
TRBV6-5	TRBJ1-2	-	-	TGTGCCAGCAGTTTTACAGCTAACTATGGCTACACCTTC	CASSFTANYGYTF
TRBV6-1	TRBJ1-5	TRBD1	-	TGTGCCAGCAGTGGAGGGACAGGGGTCTACCATATGCCCCAGCATTTT	CASSGGTGVYHMPQHF
TRBV6-5	TRBJ1-1	TRBD1	-	TGTGCCAGCAGTTACGACAGGGTGAACACTGAAGCTTTCTTT	CASSYDRVNTEAFF
TRBV6-5	TRBJ1-2	TRBD1	-	TGTGCCAGCAGGCGGGACAGAAAATATGGCTACACCTTC	CASRRDRKYGYTF
TRBV4-3	TRBJ2-3	-	-	TGCGCCAGCAGCCAGACAGGATTTAGCACAGATACGCAGTATTTT	CASSQTGFSTDTQYF
TRBV12-3/TRBV12-4	TRBJ2-7	-	-	TGTGCCAGCAGTCAGAGACAGGCCTACGAGCAGTACTTC	CASSQRQAYEQYF
TRBV7-9	TRBJ1-2	TRBD1	-	TGTGCCAGCAGCTTAGCGAGGGGGCTCGGCTATGGCTACACCTTC	CASSLARGLGYGYTF
TRBV18	TRBJ2-1	TRBD2	-	TGTGCCAGCTCAACTACTACTAGCGGGGGCTACAATGAGCAGTTCTTC	CASSTTTSGGYNEQFF
TRBV7-3	TRBJ2-1	TRBD2	-	TGTGCCAGCAGCCCCGGGGGGGCCAAATCCTGGTTCTTC	CASSPGGAKSWFF